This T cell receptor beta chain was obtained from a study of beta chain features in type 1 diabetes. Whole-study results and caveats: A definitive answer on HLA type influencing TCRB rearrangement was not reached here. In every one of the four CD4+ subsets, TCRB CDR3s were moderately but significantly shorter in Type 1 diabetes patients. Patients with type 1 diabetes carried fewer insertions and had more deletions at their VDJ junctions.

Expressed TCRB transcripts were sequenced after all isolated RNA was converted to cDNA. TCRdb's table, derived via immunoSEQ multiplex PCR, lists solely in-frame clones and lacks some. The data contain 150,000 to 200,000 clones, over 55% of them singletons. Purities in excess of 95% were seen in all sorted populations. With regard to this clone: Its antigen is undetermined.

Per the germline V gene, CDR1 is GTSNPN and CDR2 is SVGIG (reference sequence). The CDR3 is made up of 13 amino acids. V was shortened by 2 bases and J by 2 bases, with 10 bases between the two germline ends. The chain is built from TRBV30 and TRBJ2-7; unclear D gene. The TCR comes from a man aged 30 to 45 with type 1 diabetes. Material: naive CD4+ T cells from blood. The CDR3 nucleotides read TGTGCCTGGAGTAGTGGCGGCCCCTACGAGCAGTACTTC. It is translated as CAWSSGGPYEQYF.